Each of the 4 T cell receptor beta chains below was sequenced from the same sample in a study of regulatory T cells in long-lasting Graves disease. As for time point: newly diagnosed GD, antithyroid drugs for less than 3 months. RNA from PBMCs was the source of the TCR library. The TCR beta library used iRepertoire HTBI primers with Arm-PCR amplification of CDR3. TCRdb independently ran MiXCR on the multiplex PCR reads; one entry per CDR3 protein. The data hold 620,000 or so distinct CDR3 sequences, with 16% observed a single time. These data are also associated with another study on T cells in Graves' hyperthyroidism and ophthalmopathy.

The sample was peripheral blood mononuclear cells (PBMCs), taken at new diagnosis, from a patient treated with antithyroid drugs. The receptors originated from a woman younger than 45 with Graves disease.

A word on this clonotype: A read error is possible here, since a much larger clone lies one base away. Since no conserved phenylalanine or tryptophan closes the CDR3, a read error is the likely cause. The V call is TRBV6-1, the J call TRBJ2-7; possible D gene TRBD1, 6 bases. CDR3 length: 13 amino acids. Trimming shortened V by 4 bases and J by 4 bases, and 11 bases separated the two germline ends. From germline, CDR1 is MNHNS and CDR2 SASEGT. This CDR3 reads CASSGWTVYEQYS. CDR3 coding DNA: TGTGCCAGCAGTGGGTGGACAGTGTACGAGCAGTACTCC.

This clonotype was seen more than once but under ten times. This chain uses TRBV12-3 or TRBV12-4 with TRBJ2-4; D not resolved. Trimming removed 6 bases at V and 5 bases at J, with 8 bases between. This CDR3 has 12 residues. This chain's CDR3 is CASSVDQNIQYF. In nucleotides, the CDR3 is TGTGCCAGCAGCGTAGACCAAAACATTCAGTACTTC.

The CDR3 DNA is TGTGCCAGTAGTGCATCAAGAAGCGGGACTTGGTGGCAGTTCTTC. Its protein product is CASSASRSGTWWQFF. The chain uses TRBV19 and TRBJ2-1; 7 bases align to TRBD2. Trimming at V came to 5 bases and at J to 12 bases, leaving 16 bases not matched to a gene. CDR3 length: 15 residues. The germline gives CDR1 LNHDA, CDR2 SQIVND (reference sequence).

In this sample, this clonotype turned up a few times. J is TRBJ1-5 and V is TRBV18; D may be TRBD1 (6 bases). The CDR3 consists of 15 residues. Germline values: CDR1 KGHSH, CDR2 LQKENI. The V end lost 2 bases, the J end lost 7 bases, and 15 bases lay between the germline ends. The chain's CDR3 is CASSPTGGQGQPQHF. The CDR3 DNA is TGTGCCAGCTCACCAACGGGGGGGCAGGGACAGCCCCAGCATTTT.